The 29 T cell receptor beta chains below come from one sample, sequenced in a study of T-cell memory formation after mild COVID-19. Using its own MiXCR run on the 5' RACE reads, TCRdb lists one record per CDR3 protein. The sample has over 400,000 distinct CDR3 sequences; 20% to 25% are singletons. The material sequenced was PBMCs or a T cell subset sorted from them (not recorded which). These receptors were collected from an adult woman who had mild COVID-19 (a few samples of this study predate the infection). Cell type and time point are not known.

This chain joins TRBV12-3 or TRBV12-4 and TRBJ2-7; D not resolved. This CDR3 has 14 amino acids. Trimming shortened V by 1 base and J by 1 base, and 8 bases separated the two germline ends. This CDR3 is CASSLETGSYEQYF. The CDR3 bases are TGTGCCAGCAGTTTAGAAACGGGTTCCTACGAGCAGTACTTC.

J is TRBJ1-1 and V is TRBV4-1, with D tentatively TRBD1 (5 bases). The CDR3 runs to 17 residues. The germline CDR1 and CDR2 sequences are MGHRA and YSYEKL. Trimming removed 5 bases at V and 0 bases at J, with 19 bases between. In DNA, the CDR3 is TGCGCCAGCAGCTCCTCGGGACTCAGCGCCTTGAACACTGAAGCTTTCTTT. This encodes CASSSSGLSALNTEAFF.

This clonotype was seen more than once but under ten times. The rearrangement links TRBV12-3 or TRBV12-4 to TRBJ1-5; D remains unclear. The CDR3 has 12 amino acids. V dropped 6 bases and J dropped 3 bases, with 6 bases sitting between them. The CDR3 DNA is TGTGCCAGCAGGCAGAACAATCAGCCCCAGCATTTT. Translation gives CASRQNNQPQHF.

With regard to this clonotype: The germline gene is not matched at one end of the junction; a read error may be the cause. This sequence joins TRBV27 and TRBJ2-1, with TRBD1 matching 7 bases. The germline V gene has CDR1 MNHEY and CDR2 SMNVEV (reference sequence). The CDR3 runs to 14 residues. For the CDR3, the DNA is TGTGCCAGCAGAGGCAGGGGGTACTACACTGAGCAGTTCTTC. As protein: CASRGRGYYTEQFF.

Only a few counts were recorded for this clonotype. The chain joins TRBV10-3 to TRBJ2-2; no definite D call. Germline CDR1 and CDR2: ENHRY and SYGVKD. The CDR3 totals 17 residues. The germline V and J ends were trimmed by 3 bases and 2 bases, with 16 bases remaining between them. CDR3 loop: CAISEMSGARNTGELFF. CDR3 coding DNA: TGTGCCATCAGTGAAATGTCGGGTGCGAGAAACACCGGGGAGCTGTTTTTT.

The V and J genes are TRBV7-2 and TRBJ1-1; D is ambiguous. V was clipped by 3 bases and J by 0 bases, with 8 bases between them. CDR3 length: 14 amino acids. Germline assignment: CDR1 SGHTA and CDR2 FQGNSA. The CDR3 sequence is CASSFGPLNTEAFF. DNA for the CDR3: TGTGCCAGCAGCTTCGGGCCTTTGAACACTGAAGCTTTCTTT.

The chain employs TRBV12-3 or TRBV12-4 and TRBJ2-2; weak D call: TRBD1 (5 bases). Between the trimmed V and J ends, which lost 7 bases and 3 bases, there was a span of 15 bases. This CDR3 has 15 residues. CDR3 DNA sequence: TGTGCCAGCATGGTCAGGGTCACCTACACCGGGGAGCTGTTTTTT. It specifies CASMVRVTYTGELFF.

The rearrangement joins TRBV6-2 or TRBV6-3 to TRBJ2-7; D remains ambiguous. With 4 bases removed from V and 2 bases from J, the gap between germline ends came to 15 bases. The germline gives CDR1 MNHEY, CDR2 SVGEGT. CDR3 length: 15 amino acids. CDR3: CASSSSSRVTYEQYF. The CDR3, as DNA: TGTGCCAGCAGTTCCTCATCACGGGTGACCTACGAGCAGTACTTC.

J is TRBJ2-5 and V is TRBV4-1; a possible D gene is TRBD1 (5 bases). Trimming removed 1 base at V and 4 bases at J, with 7 bases between. The CDR3 spans 13 residues. Germline values: CDR1 MGHRA, CDR2 YSYEKL. The CDR3 reads CASSQAGIETQYF. The CDR3 nucleotides read TGCGCCAGCAGCCAAGCAGGGATAGAGACCCAGTACTTC.

This clonotype occurred a few times. The rearrangement links TRBV7-9 to TRBJ2-7; 9 bases line up with TRBD1. With V trimmed by 2 bases and J by 6 bases, 8 bases remained unmatched. CDR3 length: 15 amino acids. Germline V gene sequence: CDR1 SEHNR, CDR2 FQNEAQ (reference sequence). The CDR3 region is CASSLPWTGAAEQYF. Here the CDR3 DNA reads TGTGCCAGCAGCTTACCATGGACAGGGGCTGCCGAGCAGTACTTC. Using reference TRBV7-9 and TRBJ2-7 for the parts outside the CDR3, the full variable domain is DTGVSQNPRHKITKRGQNVTFRCDPISEHNRLYWYRQTLGQGPEFLTYFQNEAQLEKSRLLSDRFSAERPKGSFSTLEIQRTEQGDSAMYLCASSLPWTGAAEQYFGPGTRLTVT.

CDR3 in amino acids: CASSFRVTDTGELFF. The CDR3 nucleotides read TGTGCCAGCAGCTTTAGGGTCACGGACACCGGGGAGCTGTTTTTT. This rearrangement joins TRBV7-2 to TRBJ2-2; the D is unclear. Germline CDR1 reads SGHTA; CDR2 reads FQGNSA. CDR3 size: 15 residues. Deletions cut 3 bases from V and 3 bases from J, with 11 bases between.

This clonotype was counted between two and nine times. V is TRBV4-2 and J is TRBJ2-3; 11 positions match TRBD2. Trimming removed 0 bases from V and 5 bases from J; junction bases left unmatched: 7. Looked up from germline, CDR1 is LGHNA and CDR2 is YNFKEQ. This CDR3 has 17 residues. The CDR3 sequence: CASSQEYLAGGRDTQYF. The CDR3 DNA is TGTGCCAGCAGCCAAGAGTACCTAGCGGGGGGTAGAGATACGCAGTATTTT.

This clonotype was seen ten or more times. This rearrangement joins TRBV21-1 to TRBJ2-1; TRBD1, the table's D call, was not compared with the DNA. TRBV21-1 is a documented pseudogene. This CDR3 has 15 residues. CDR3 nucleotide sequence: TGTGCCAGCAGCAACCCCGGACAGAACAACAATGAGCAGTTCTTC. Its translation: CASSNPGQNNNEQFF.

The chain links TRBV30 to TRBJ2-1, with 8 bases matching TRBD2. The CDR3 is 12 residues long. J was trimmed by 10 bases and V by 2 bases; bases with no gene match: 4. CDR1 and CDR2 from the germline V gene are GTSNPN and SVGIG (reference sequence). CDR3 DNA: TGTGCCTGGAGTTATACTAGCGGCGAGCAGTTCTTC. As protein: CAWSYTSGEQFF.

Written as DNA, the CDR3 is TGCAGTGCACCTGACATTGACACTGAAGCTTTCTTT. This codes for CSAPDIDTEAFF. The chain combines TRBV20-1 with TRBJ1-1; D unclear. The CDR3 totals 12 residues. Looked up from germline, CDR1 is DFQATT and CDR2 is SNEGSKA (reference sequence). V was pared by 6 bases and J by 3 bases, with 11 bases between.

This clonotype was recorded only once. The chain uses TRBV7-9 and TRBJ2-5; 10 bases line up with TRBD1. V shed 2 bases and J 1 base; nucleotides not matched to a gene: 10. CDR1 SEHNR and CDR2 FQNEAQ come from the germline V gene (reference sequence). The CDR3 has 18 residues. As DNA, the CDR3 is TGTGCCAGCAGCTTACGCGGACGACAGGGGGCTTCCCAAGAGACCCAGTACTTC. This encodes CASSLRGRQGASQETQYF.

The rearrangement uses TRBV10-3 and TRBJ2-3; TRBD2 matches at 7 bases. Germline V gene sequence: CDR1 ENHRY, CDR2 SYGVKD. CDR3 length: 15 residues. The V and J ends lost 2 bases and 5 bases, in that order; junction bases with no gene match: 7. The DNA for the CDR3 is TGTGCCATCAGTGAGGTGGCGGGAGCCGGAGATACGCAGTATTTT. Its protein product is CAISEVAGAGDTQYF.

This rearrangement joins TRBV29-1 to TRBJ2-3, with D uncertain. The CDR3 covers 15 residues. Trimming left V 4 bases short and J 1 base short, with 15 bases between. Germline CDR1 reads SQVTM; CDR2 reads ANQGSEA. The CDR3 loop reads CSVVTAKTRTDTQYF. In DNA form, the CDR3 reads TGCAGCGTTGTAACAGCGAAGACTCGCACAGATACGCAGTATTTT.

The V gene is TRBV15, the J gene TRBJ2-5; D remains unclear. Per germline, CDR1 LNHNV and CDR2 YYDKDF (reference sequence). The CDR3 runs 13 residues. V lost 1 base to trimming and J lost 5 bases, with 8 bases between them. The CDR3 bases are TGTGCCACCAGCAGAGTCACCCACGAGACCCAGTACTTC. This gives the protein CATSRVTHETQYF. Full variable domain (remainder filled in from reference TRBV15 and TRBJ2-5): DAMVIQNPRYQVTQFGKPVTLSCSQTLNHNVMYWYQQKSSQAPKLLFHYYDKDFNNEADTPDNFQSRRPNTSFCFLDIRSPGLGDTAMYLCATSRVTHETQYFGPGTRLLVL.

The chain couples TRBV4-3 to TRBJ2-3, with D possibly matching TRBD1 (5 bases). The V end lost 3 bases, the J end lost 5 bases, and 18 bases lay between the germline ends. Per the germline V gene, CDR1 is LGHNA and CDR2 is YSLEER. This CDR3 contains 16 residues. CDR3 nucleotide sequence: TGCGCCAGCAGCCAGGGTACCAGGGCTCCACGAGATACGCAGTATTTT. Translating gives CASSQGTRAPRDTQYF.

The chain joins TRBV4-2 to TRBJ2-1; D is perhaps TRBD2 (7 bases). Germline lookup yields CDR1 LGHNA and CDR2 YNFKEQ. Trimming took 0 bases from V and 4 from J, leaving 16 bases between them. CDR3 length equals 17 residues. The CDR3 here is CASSQDVTGGLYNEQFF. DNA for the CDR3: TGTGCCAGCAGCCAAGATGTTACGGGGGGCCTATACAATGAGCAGTTCTTC.

This chain links TRBV27 with TRBJ1-5, with D maybe TRBD1 (5 bases). V lost 8 bases and J lost 0, with 17 bases in between. This CDR3 comprises 16 residues. Germline V lookup: CDR1 MNHEY, CDR2 SMNVEV (reference sequence). This CDR3 is CASGLDSNLSNQPQHF. The CDR3 coding sequence is TGTGCCAGCGGGTTAGACAGCAACCTTAGCAATCAGCCCCAGCATTTT.

This chain joins TRBV7-2 and TRBJ2-1, with 12 bases lining up with TRBD2. CDR3 length: 16 amino acids. CDR1 and CDR2 from the germline V gene are SGHTA and FQGNSA. V dropped 5 bases and J dropped 7; count of bases not matched to a gene: 9. The CDR3 is CASSPQVTSGSNEQFF. CDR3 nucleotides: TGTGCCAGCAGCCCGCAGGTGACTAGCGGGAGTAATGAGCAGTTCTTC. Looking up the rest from reference TRBV7-2 and TRBJ2-1 gives the full variable domain: GAGVSQSPSNKVTEKGKDVELRCDPISGHTALYWYRQSLGQGLEFLIYFQGNSAPDKSGLPSDRFSAERTGGSVSTLTIQRTQQEDSAVYLCASSPQVTSGSNEQFFGPGTRLTVL.

CDR3 DNA sequence: TGTGCCAGCAGCCCACCTGGGACAGGGAGACTACGGGAGCAGTACTTC. Its protein is CASSPPGTGRLREQYF. This rearrangement joins TRBV7-9 to TRBJ2-7; 9 positions match TRBD1. Germline CDR1 reads SEHNR; CDR2 reads FQNEAQ (reference sequence). The CDR3 sequence is 16 residues long. V shed 5 bases, J shed 7 bases, and the junction held 15 bases outside the gene matches.

This chain uses TRBV28 with TRBJ2-6; 8 bases agree with TRBD1. CDR1 and CDR2 from the germline V gene are MDHEN and SYDVKM. This CDR3 comprises 17 residues. J was trimmed by 2 bases and V by 4 bases; bases with no gene match: 7. CDR3 DNA sequence: TGTGCCAGCAGTTCCTCCCTACAGGGGGCTGGGGCCAACGTCCTGACTTTC. Protein: CASSSSLQGAGANVLTF.

This clonotype was counted ten times or more. The chain couples TRBV18 to TRBJ2-1; D remains unclear. Germline CDR1 is KGHSH and CDR2 is LQKENI. The V gene lost 8 bases and the J gene lost 0 bases, with 11 bases spanning the gap. This CDR3 has 14 residues. The CDR3 here is CASSPRGSYNEQFF. The CDR3 DNA is TGTGCCAGCAGCCCCCGCGGCTCCTACAATGAGCAGTTCTTC.

This chain connects TRBV5-1 to TRBJ1-1, with 11 bases fitting TRBD1. J gave up 5 bases and V 0 bases, and 6 bases lay outside the gene matches. The CDR3 has 16 amino acids. From germline, CDR1 is SGHRS and CDR2 YFSETQ. The CDR3 DNA sequence: TGCGCCAGCAGCTTGGCCGGACAGGGGGCTGGGACTGAAGCTTTCTTT. Its protein is CASSLAGQGAGTEAFF. The whole variable domain, remainder taken from reference TRBV5-1 and TRBJ1-1, is KAGVTQTPRYLIKTRGQQVTLSCSPISGHRSVSWYQQTPGQGLQFLFEYFSETQRNKGNFPGRFSGRQFSNSRSEMNVSTLELGDSALYLCASSLAGQGAGTEAFFGQGTRLTVV.

CDR3 in amino acids: CASSNTDRAKLFF. In nucleotides, the CDR3 is TGTGCCAGCAGCAACACAGACAGGGCAAAACTGTTTTTT. V gene TRBV5-6 combines with J gene TRBJ1-4, with 7 bases matching TRBD1. V gave up 4 bases and J gave up 10 bases; unmatched junction bases: 7. Germline-derived CDR1 and CDR2 are SGHDT and YYEEEE. The CDR3 length is 13 residues.

This chain links TRBV5-1 with TRBJ2-7, with a weak D call TRBD2 (6 bases). The V gene lost 4 bases and the J gene lost 2 bases, with 10 bases spanning the gap. This CDR3 is built from 13 residues. The germline gives CDR1 SGHRS, CDR2 YFSETQ. CDR3 in DNA: TGCGCCAGCAGCGCGGGGACCACCTACGAGCAGTACTTC. The encoded protein is CASSAGTTYEQYF.